These 31 T cell receptor delta chains originate from one sample sequenced in a study of delta chains in infants with herpesvirus infections. Gamma-chain- and delta-chain-specific primers converted PBMC RNA into TCR cDNA. TCRdb re-analyzed the RT-PCR reads via CATT. The sample has 1,200 to 1,500 delta-chain clones; roughly 23% are singletons. Source: peripheral blood, taken at time point 2 of longitudinal follow-up. All receptors derive from a human donor who was a Ugandan infant, either HIV-exposed or HIV-unexposed (not recorded which).

This clone was detected a few times. With a far larger clone one base away, a read error is the likely cause. The chain employs TRDV1 and TRDJ1, with 8 bases fitting TRDD3. Trimming took 6 bases from V and 0 from J; bases not matched to a gene: 18. The CDR3 is 19 residues long. The germline V gene has CDR1 TSWWSYY and CDR2 QGS. The CDR3 coding sequence is TGTGCTCTTGGTGACCTGATCTGGGGGAACCGGTCGTACACCGATAAACTCATCTTT. It codes for CALGDLIWGNRSYTDKLIF.

Comment on this clone: Since a much larger clone is just one base distant, this may be a read error. This chain links TRDV1 with TRDJ1, with 7 bases lining up with TRDD3. CDR3 length: 19 residues. Germline CDR1 is TSWWSYY and CDR2 is QGS. Trimming removed 0 bases from V and 3 bases from J; junction bases left unmatched: 16. CDR3 coding DNA: TGTGCTCTTGGGGAACTTCGATGCGGTCCTGGGGGCGTCCCCGATAAACTCATCTTT. Translating gives CALGELRCGPGGVPDKLIF.

This rearrangement joins TRDV1 to TRDJ3; 11 bases line up with TRDD3. The V segment lost 4 bases and the J segment 2 bases; nucleotides outside the gene matches: 13. The CDR3 is 21 amino acids. Germline lookup yields CDR1 TSWWSYY and CDR2 QGS. The CDR3 coding sequence is TGTGCTCTTGGGGGGCGAACTGGGGGATATCGGAGGACCTGGGACACCCGACAGATGTTTTTC. Protein product: CALGGRTGGYRRTWDTRQMFF.

This chain links TRDV1 with TRDJ1; TRDD3 agrees at 12 bases. Trimming cost V 5 bases and J 3 bases; bases outside gene matches: 19. This CDR3 comprises 20 residues. Germline V gives CDR1 TSWWSYY, CDR2 QGS. The CDR3 DNA is TGTGCTCTTGGGTGTTCCCACGGGTATTTACTGGGGGATACCCCCGATAAACTCATCTTT. Translation: CALGCSHGYLLGDTPDKLIF.

The V gene is TRDV1, the J gene TRDJ1; D may match TRDD2 or TRDD3 (7 bases each). V was clipped by 4 bases and J by 0 bases, with 30 bases between them. Germline values: CDR1 TSWWSYY, CDR2 QGS. The CDR3 covers 21 residues. DNA of the CDR3: TGTGCTCTTGGGGTTTTCCTACCGATCTTCCCTGGGGGTTCCTACACCGATAAACTCATCTTT. This encodes CALGVFLPIFPGGSYTDKLIF.

This clone has more than one count but fewer than ten. The chain employs TRDV1 and TRDJ1; 7 positions agree with TRDD3. Trimming at V came to 2 bases and at J to 4 bases, leaving 16 bases not matched to a gene. Germline-derived CDR1 and CDR2 are TSWWSYY and QGS. The CDR3 has 18 residues. CDR3 residues: CALGEVKAGGQTHDKLIF. The CDR3 DNA reads as TGTGCTCTTGGGGAAGTTAAGGCTGGGGGTCAGACGCACGATAAACTCATCTTT.

Of note for this clone: A single base separates this from a much larger clone, so it may be a read error. The same CDR3 is also encoded by other DNA sequences in this sample. The chain combines TRDV1 with TRDJ1; 9 nucleotides agree with TRDD3. Unmatched junction bases numbered 26, after V lost 1 base and J lost 5 bases. This CDR3 comprises 22 residues. Germline CDR1 TSWWSYY, CDR2 QGS. CDR3 residues: CALGEPENFFALGDFEVDKLIF. The CDR3 coding sequence is TGTGCTCTTGGGGAACCCGAGAACTTCTTTGCTCTGGGGGATTTCGAGGTAGATAAACTCATCTTT.

The V gene is TRDV1, the J gene TRDJ1; possibly TRDD3 for D (6 bases). The germline V gene encodes CDR1 TSWWSYY and CDR2 QGS. V was cut by 4 bases and J by 1 base, with 31 bases left in between. This CDR3 has 21 amino acids. As DNA, the CDR3 is TGTGCTCTTGGGGTTACTTCCCACGTCGGGCTGGGGACCCTGTGCACCGATAAACTCATCTTT. Translating gives CALGVTSHVGLGTLCTDKLIF.

This clone is large by share. The rearrangement links TRDV1 to TRDJ1, with D uncertain. Per germline, CDR1 TSWWSYY and CDR2 QGS. V gave up 3 bases and J gave up 2 bases, with 13 bases separating them. This CDR3 is built from 15 residues. The CDR3 DNA is TGTGCTCTTGGGGATCCGAAGGCGCTAACCGATAAACTCATCTTT. This codes for CALGDPKALTDKLIF.

This clone qualifies as medium-sized. The V gene is TRDV1, the J gene TRDJ1, with D tentatively TRDD3 (5 bases). CDR1 and CDR2 from the germline V gene are TSWWSYY and QGS. The CDR3 extends over 18 amino acids. V lost 3 bases and J lost 0, with 20 bases in between. CDR3 sequence (DNA): TGTGCTCTTGGGGATCAGGACGGCTGGGTGTGGTACACCGATAAACTCATCTTT. It translates to CALGDQDGWVWYTDKLIF.

This clone is large within its sample. The rearrangement links TRDV1 to TRDJ1; 11 bases fit TRDD3. The CDR3 has 24 residues. Per the germline V gene, CDR1 is TSWWSYY and CDR2 is QGS. V lost 3 bases to trimming and J lost 0 bases; unmatched junction nucleotides: 27. This CDR3 reads CALGEYRWGIRPHPNLGYTDKLIF. CDR3 DNA sequence: TGTGCTCTTGGGGAGTATAGATGGGGGATACGCCCCCATCCTAACCTCGGGTACACCGATAAACTCATCTTT.

Within the sample, this clone is large. The genes are TRDV1 and TRDJ1, with TRDD3 identical over 12 bases. Germline CDR1 is TSWWSYY and CDR2 is QGS. Trimming took 3 bases from V and 0 from J; bases not matched to a gene: 20. The CDR3 extends over 22 amino acids. CDR3 in amino acids: CALGERPSYDWGILPYTDKLIF. The CDR3, as DNA: TGTGCTCTTGGGGAGAGGCCTTCCTACGACTGGGGGATACTTCCGTACACCGATAAACTCATCTTT.

The V call is TRDV1, the J call TRDJ3; D possibly matches TRDD2 or TRDD3 (7 bases each). Germline CDR1 and CDR2: TSWWSYY and QGS. This CDR3 is built from 22 residues. Trimming took 5 bases from V and 1 from J, leaving 27 bases between them. The CDR3 nucleotides read TGTGCTCTTGGGTCCCGTTCCTACTTAAGGATACGCCGGTCCTGGGACACCCGACAGATGTTTTTC. This codes for CALGSRSYLRIRRSWDTRQMFF.

This clone was observed a handful of times. The genes are TRDV1 and TRDJ1; TRDD2 agrees at 8 bases. This CDR3 has 19 residues. V dropped 6 bases and J dropped 0; count of bases not matched to a gene: 18. From germline, CDR1 is TSWWSYY and CDR2 QGS. Here the CDR3 DNA reads TGTGCTCTTGGACTTCCTACCCGCTCTGTGGGTACGTACACCGATAAACTCATCTTT. It encodes CALGLPTRSVGTYTDKLIF.

This clone is medium-sized within its sample. The chain combines TRDV1 with TRDJ1; D unclear. Germline V gives CDR1 TSWWSYY, CDR2 QGS. V lost 2 bases to trimming and J lost 0 bases, with 22 bases between them. This CDR3 spans 19 amino acids. The CDR3 is CALGENQIPWATDTDKLIF. As DNA, the CDR3 is TGTGCTCTTGGGGAAAATCAGATCCCTTGGGCGACCGACACCGATAAACTCATCTTT.

Within the sample, this clone is large. The J gene is TRDJ1, the V gene TRDV2; TRDD3 agrees at 7 bases. The CDR3 consists of 17 residues. The V gene's germline CDR1 is GEAIGNYY and CDR2 EKD. Trimming took 7 bases from V and 0 from J; bases not matched to a gene: 16. The CDR3 DNA reads as TGTGCCTGCGCTCCAGGCAGCTGGGGGTCCTACACCGATAAACTCATCTTT. Its protein is CACAPGSWGSYTDKLIF.

This clone is medium-sized by share. The chain links TRDV1 to TRDJ4, with 10 bases identical to TRDD3. The V and J ends lost 3 bases and 0 bases, in that order; junction bases with no gene match: 25. Germline V lookup: CDR1 TSWWSYY, CDR2 QGS. The CDR3 is 22 residues long. The DNA of the CDR3 is TGTGCTCTTGGGGAGACTCGGAATCTTCCCACCTGGCTGGGGGATATCTCCAGACCCCTGATCTTT. Protein sequence: CALGETRNLPTWLGDISRPLIF.

By share, this clone counts as large. The chain employs TRDV1 and TRDJ1; no clear D gene. The CDR3 loop spans 18 amino acids. The V gene lost 0 bases and the J gene lost 7 bases, with 24 bases spanning the gap. Germline V gene sequence: CDR1 TSWWSYY, CDR2 QGS. CDR3 nucleotides: TGTGCTCTTGGGGAACTTCAAAGCGTGGTTCCACTACCTGGTAAACTCATCTTT. It translates to CALGELQSVVPLPGKLIF.

Worth noting for this clone: No DNA is shown, since the ends of the CDR3 on it are uncertain; the CDR3 is the one TCRdb lists. This chain uses TRAV29/DV5 with TRDJ1; the D segment call TRDD3 is taken from the table without a DNA check. In germline, CDR1 is NSMFDY, CDR2 ISSIKDK. The CDR3 totals 25 residues, both ends included. CDR3 amino acids: CSVLLCSKRRLCLLWGPPYTDKLIF.

This clone is categorized as medium-sized (0.01 to 0.1%). As DNA, the CDR3 is TGTGCCTGTGACACCGTACTGGGGGATCCTAGCTCCTGGGACACCCGACAGATGTTTTTC. It codes for CACDTVLGDPSSWDTRQMFF. The genes are TRDV2 and TRDJ3; TRDD3 matches at 10 bases. V lost 0 bases, J lost 0 bases, and 7 bases stayed unmatched. CDR3 length: 20 amino acids. Germline CDR1 reads GEAIGNYY; CDR2 reads EKD.

In the case of this clone: A read error is likely here: a far larger clone is one base away. The CDR3, as DNA: TGTGCTCTTGGGGAAGGTATACTGGGGGCTCACCCTTACACCGATAACCTCATCTTT. The encoded protein is CALGEGILGAHPYTDNLIF. The chain carries TRDV1 and TRDJ1, with TRDD3 identical over 8 bases. This CDR3 has 19 amino acids. Germline lookup yields CDR1 TSWWSYY and CDR2 QGS.

The gene calls are TRDV1 and TRDJ1; 8 positions match TRDD3. V was pared by 1 base and J by 1 base, with 26 bases of the junction left unmatched. The length of the CDR3 is 23 residues. Germline CDR1 is TSWWSYY and CDR2 is QGS. The chain's CDR3 is CALGERLRVVAGDKLGGTDKLIF. As DNA, the CDR3 is TGTGCTCTTGGGGAACGACTGAGGGTTGTTGCTGGGGATAAACTGGGGGGCACCGATAAACTCATCTTT.

About this clone: This clone may be a read error of a much larger clone one base away. The chain has TRDV1 and TRDJ1, with 10 bases that match TRDD3. Germline CDR1 is TSWWSYY and CDR2 is QGS. The CDR3 has 19 residues. V lost 1 base and J lost 3; bases outside the gene matches: 14. The CDR3 coding sequence is TGTGCTCTTGGGGAACCCTTCTACTGGGGGATTGTCAATGCCGATAAACTCATCTTT. Its translation is CALGEPFYWGIVNADKLIF.

This clone was detected only a few times. The chain is built from TRDV1 and TRDJ1, with TRDD3 as a possible D gene (7 bases). This CDR3 is built from 23 residues. CDR1 TSWWSYY and CDR2 QGS come from the germline V gene. Trimming took 1 base from V and 2 from J, leaving 35 bases between them. In DNA form, the CDR3 reads TGTGCTCTTGGGGAACAACTCGGTAGTCCTACTCGCGCGGGGATAGTGAATACCGATAAACTCATCTTT. Encoded protein: CALGEQLGSPTRAGIVNTDKLIF.

This clone ranks as medium-sized. The V and J genes are TRDV1 and TRDJ1; D is unclear. The CDR3 spans 20 residues. Germline lookup yields CDR1 TSWWSYY and CDR2 QGS. The V end lost 3 bases, the J end lost 3 bases, and 29 bases lay between the germline ends. CDR3: CALGEPHRSFGDILADKLIF. The CDR3 DNA follows: TGTGCTCTTGGGGAGCCCCACCGAAGCTTCGGTGATATATTGGCCGATAAACTCATCTTT.

As for this clone: A much larger clonotype is one base distant, so this may be a read error. V is TRDV1 and J is TRDJ4; 12 bases are a match to TRDD3. The CDR3 sequence is 23 residues long. Per germline, CDR1 TSWWSYY and CDR2 QGS. The CDR3 loop reads CALGATPRAIWLLGDTSARHLIF. The CDR3 region has the DNA TGTGCTCTTGGGGCCACACCCCGCGCTATATGGCTACTGGGGGATACATCGGCCAGACACCTGATCTTT.

This clone counts as large. V and J are TRDV1 and TRDJ1; the match to TRDD3 covers 8 bases. This CDR3 is 15 amino acids long. Germline V lookup: CDR1 TSWWSYY, CDR2 QGS. V lost 4 bases to trimming and J lost 0 bases; unmatched junction nucleotides: 4. In nucleotides, the CDR3 is TGTGCTCTTGGGGTCTCTGGGGGACACACCGATAAACTCATCTTT. This codes for CALGVSGGHTDKLIF.

This clone is deemed medium-sized. The chain uses TRDV1 and TRDJ1, with 8 positions matching TRDD3. CDR3 length: 20 amino acids. In germline, CDR1 is TSWWSYY, CDR2 QGS. Losses at the gene ends were 3 bases for V and 3 bases for J; bases not matched to a gene: 21. Here the CDR3 DNA reads TGTGCTCTTGGGGAGACGGGGTGGGGGATGGCCCCGGCAGCTTCCGATAAACTCATCTTT. It is translated as CALGETGWGMAPAASDKLIF.

This clone was picked up a small number of times. The rearrangement joins TRDV3 to TRDJ1; a possible D gene is TRDD3 (6 bases). The CDR3 extends over 18 amino acids. Germline loops: CDR1 TVYSNPD, CDR2 GDNSRS (reference sequence). The V and J ends lost 1 base and 0 bases respectively, with 24 bases between them. The CDR3 DNA reads TGTGCCTTTAAAGTTGGGGGGGTCCTCTCTTCTCACACCGATAAACTCATCTTT. Translating gives CAFKVGGVLSSHTDKLIF. Variable domain in full (rest from reference TRDV3 and TRDJ1): CDKVTQSSPDQTVASGSEVVLLCTYDTVYSNPDLFWYRIRPDYSFQFVFYGDNSRSEGADFTQGRFSVKHILTQKAFHLVISPVRTEDSATYYCAFKVGGVLSSHTDKLIFGKGTRVTVEP.

V gene TRDV1 combines with J gene TRDJ1; D is uncertain. The ends were cut back, 3 bases at V and 0 bases at J, with 32 bases in the middle. Germline CDR1 TSWWSYY, CDR2 QGS. The CDR3 runs to 22 residues. CDR3 coding DNA: TGTGCTCTTGGGGATCCCCCCACGACGCCCCCTCACTGTGACCCGAACACCGATAAACTCATCTTT. This translates into CALGDPPTTPPHCDPNTDKLIF.

This clone was seen a handful of times. This chain uses TRDV1 with TRDJ1, with D perhaps TRDD3 (5 bases). Germline CDR1 is TSWWSYY and CDR2 is QGS. The CDR3 sequence is 17 residues long. Deletions cut 8 bases from V and 0 bases from J, with 22 bases between. Here the CDR3 reads CALMVRRWGVYTDKLIF. The CDR3 DNA follows: TGTGCTCTTATGGTACGGAGGTGGGGAGTGTACACCGATAAACTCATCTTT.